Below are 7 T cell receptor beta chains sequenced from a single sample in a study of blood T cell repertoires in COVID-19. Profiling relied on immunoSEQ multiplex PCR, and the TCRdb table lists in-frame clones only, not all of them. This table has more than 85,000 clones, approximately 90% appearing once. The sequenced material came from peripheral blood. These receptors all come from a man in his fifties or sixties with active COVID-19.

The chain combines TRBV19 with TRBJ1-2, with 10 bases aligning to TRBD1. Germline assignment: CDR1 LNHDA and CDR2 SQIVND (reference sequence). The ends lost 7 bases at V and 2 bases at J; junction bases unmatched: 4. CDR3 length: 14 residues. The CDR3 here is CASTPGQGNYGYTF. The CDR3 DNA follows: TGTGCCAGTACCCCGGGACAGGGGAACTATGGCTACACCTTC.

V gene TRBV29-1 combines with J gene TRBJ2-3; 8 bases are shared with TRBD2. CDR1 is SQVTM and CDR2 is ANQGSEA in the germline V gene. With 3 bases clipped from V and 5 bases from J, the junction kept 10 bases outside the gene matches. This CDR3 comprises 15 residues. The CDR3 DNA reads TGCAGCGTTGAGCCCGGGGGGGCCCGCGGAGATACGCAGTATTTT. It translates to CSVEPGGARGDTQYF.

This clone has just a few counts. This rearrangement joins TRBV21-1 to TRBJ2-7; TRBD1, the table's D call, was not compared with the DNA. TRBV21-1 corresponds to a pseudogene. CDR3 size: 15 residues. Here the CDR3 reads CASPPGHKLKDEQYF. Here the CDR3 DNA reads TGTGCCAGCCCCCCCGGACACAAGTTAAAGGACGAGCAGTACTTC.

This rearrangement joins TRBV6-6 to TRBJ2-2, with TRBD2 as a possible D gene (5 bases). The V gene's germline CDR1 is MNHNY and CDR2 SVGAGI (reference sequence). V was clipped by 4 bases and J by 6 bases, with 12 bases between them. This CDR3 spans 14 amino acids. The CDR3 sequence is CASSFPARAGELFF. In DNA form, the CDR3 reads TGTGCCAGCAGTTTCCCAGCGCGGGCCGGGGAGCTGTTTTTT.

The CDR3 DNA is TGTGCCAGCCGTCCTGGGACAGATAATTCACCCCTCCACTTT. Protein product: CASRPGTDNSPLHF. The chain combines TRBV9 with TRBJ1-6; 7 bases are a match to TRBD1. The CDR3 length is 14 residues. CDR1 SGDLS and CDR2 YYNGEE come from the germline V gene. The junction had 6 bases not matched to a gene; V was cut back by 7 bases and J by 5 bases.

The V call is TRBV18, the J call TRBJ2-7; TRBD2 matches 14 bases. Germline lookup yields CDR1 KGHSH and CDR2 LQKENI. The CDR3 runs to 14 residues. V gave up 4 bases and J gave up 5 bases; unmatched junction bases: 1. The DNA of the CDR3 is TGTGCCAGCTCACAGGGACTAGCGGGGGACGAGCAGTACTTC. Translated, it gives CASSQGLAGDEQYF.

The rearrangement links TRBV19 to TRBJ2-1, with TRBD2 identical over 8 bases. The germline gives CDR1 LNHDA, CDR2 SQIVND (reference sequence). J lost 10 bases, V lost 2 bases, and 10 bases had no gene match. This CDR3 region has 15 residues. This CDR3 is CASSIIGGGIGEQFF. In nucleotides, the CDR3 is TGTGCCAGTAGTATAATCGGCGGGGGGATTGGGGAGCAGTTCTTC.